The clone carrying this T cell receptor (beta chain) was counted many times. What it binds is unknown. Germline assignment: CDR1 MNHEY and CDR2 SMNVEV (reference sequence). The CDR3 has 15 residues. V lost 5 bases and J 0 bases, leaving 8 bases between the germline ends. These data are taken from a study of CD8 T cells in ankylosing spondylitis. General study findings and limits: Blood of patients with ankylosing spondylitis appeared to be characterized by a TCR beta motif of several highly homologous variants. CD8+ by phenotype, disease-linked clones were relatively rare in peripheral blood. Previous work reported some of these motif variants in the synovial fluid and blood of reactive arthritis.

Quantitative barcoded 5'-RACE was used to prepare TCR beta libraries. Each CDR3 protein is one row after TCRdb ran MiXCR on the 5' RACE reads. The sample lists 100,000 to 150,000 distinct CDR3 sequences; about 6.5% were seen once. The clonotype originates from a male donor with ankylosing spondylitis or in good health (not recorded which). Sequenced: blood, either unsorted or a sorted T cell fraction (not recorded which). J is TRBJ2-6 and V is TRBV27; D remains ambiguous. The CDR3 DNA sequence: TGTGCCAGCAGTCTTGGGCTCTCTGGGGCCAACGTCCTGACTTTC. It translates to CASSLGLSGANVLTF.